Below are 22 T cell receptor beta chains sequenced from a single sample in a study. Profiled with immunoSEQ multiplex PCR; TCRdb holds only in-frame clones, not every one. The sample carries under 90,000 clones, 85% to 95% recorded once. Material for sequencing was PBMCs. Receptors originate from a middle-aged man with rheumatoid arthritis.

A note on this clone: The sample holds other DNA sequences that translate to the same CDR3. V is TRBV30 and J is TRBJ1-5; 8 bases align to TRBD1. V was clipped by 0 bases and J by 7 bases; unmatched bases: 2. This CDR3 is 13 amino acids long. Per germline, CDR1 GTSNPN and CDR2 SVGIG (reference sequence). CDR3 coding DNA: TGTGCCTGGAGTGTACAGGGGGGACAGCCCCAGCATTTT. Protein: CAWSVQGGQPQHF.

This sequence joins TRBV27 and TRBJ2-1; 9 nucleotides line up with TRBD2. The germline CDR1 and CDR2 sequences are MNHEY and SMNVEV (reference sequence). This CDR3 has 17 amino acids. V lost 4 bases and J lost 1; bases outside the gene matches: 8. CDR3 sequence: CASSYLAGPLSYNEQFF. The DNA for the CDR3 is TGTGCCAGCAGTTACCTAGCGGGACCCCTTTCCTACAATGAGCAGTTCTTC.

The rearrangement links TRBV3-1 (or the pseudogene TRBV3-2) to TRBJ2-3; 10 nucleotides align to TRBD2. Germline CDR1 LGHDT, CDR2 YNNKEL (reference sequence). V lost 1 base to trimming and J lost 2 bases; unmatched junction nucleotides: 6. The CDR3 covers 17 residues. The CDR3 spells CASSQVPGTSATDTQYF. CDR3 DNA: TGTGCCAGCAGCCAAGTACCCGGGACTAGCGCCACAGATACGCAGTATTTT.

This chain links TRBV6-2 or TRBV6-3 with TRBJ2-7, with D possibly matching TRBD1 (6 bases). The CDR3 consists of 17 residues. CDR1 MNHEY and CDR2 SVGEGT come from the germline V gene. V lost 3 bases to trimming and J lost 3 bases, with 21 bases between them. The CDR3 DNA sequence: TGTGCCAGCAGTTATCAGTGGGGACACGAGTGGAGCTACGAGCAGTACTTC. Protein product: CASSYQWGHEWSYEQYF.

The gene calls are TRBV19 and TRBJ2-1, with TRBD2 matching 8 bases. CDR3 length equals 15 residues. From germline, CDR1 is LNHDA and CDR2 SQIVND (reference sequence). V trimming: 9 bases; J trimming: 7 bases; junction bases outside the gene matches: 14. CDR3 amino acids: CASVDGLRGGNEQFF. The CDR3 region has the DNA TGTGCCAGCGTCGATGGGCTCCGGGGGGGGAATGAGCAGTTCTTC.

The rearrangement uses TRBV20-1 and TRBJ1-5, with TRBD1 matching 9 bases. V shed 3 bases and J 2 bases; nucleotides not matched to a gene: 5. The germline V gene encodes CDR1 DFQATT and CDR2 SNEGSKA (reference sequence). The CDR3 is 15 residues long. The CDR3 region has the DNA TGCAGTGCTAGTTACAGGGGGCTGGGCAATCAGCCCCAGCATTTT. Translating it yields CSASYRGLGNQPQHF.

The V and J genes are TRBV11-3 and TRBJ2-3; TRBD2 matches 8 bases. Trimming cost V 4 bases and J 6 bases; bases outside gene matches: 3. There are 13 residues in the CDR3. From germline, CDR1 is SGHNT and CDR2 YENEEA. CDR3 sequence (DNA): TGTGCCAGCAGCTCAGGGACTAGGGATACGCAGTATTTT. Translation: CASSSGTRDTQYF. Using reference TRBV11-3 and TRBJ2-3 for the parts outside the CDR3, the full variable domain is EAGVVQSPRYKIIEKKQPVAFWCNPISGHNTLYWYLQNLGQGPELLIRYENEEAVDDSQLPKDRFSAERLKGVDSTLKIQPAELGDSAVYLCASSSGTRDTQYFGPGTRLTVL.

V is TRBV4-3 and J is TRBJ2-7, with D tentatively TRBD1 or TRBD2 (5 bases each). Looked up from germline, CDR1 is LGHNA and CDR2 is YSLEER. The V gene lost 0 bases and the J gene lost 6 bases, with 15 bases spanning the gap. The CDR3 covers 15 residues. The CDR3 coding sequence is TGCGCCAGCAGCCAAGAACTAGGGGTACGATTCGAGCAGTACTTC. Its protein is CASSQELGVRFEQYF.

The chain employs TRBV27 and TRBJ2-5; 12 bases align to TRBD1. Germline CDR1 MNHEY, CDR2 SMNVEV (reference sequence). With 3 bases clipped from V and 9 bases from J, the junction kept 8 bases outside the gene matches. This CDR3 spans 15 amino acids. CDR3 nucleotides: TGTGCCAGCAGTTTCTACCGGGACAGGGGGCTTTCCCAGTACTTC. Protein: CASSFYRDRGLSQYF.

V gene TRBV18 combines with J gene TRBJ1-5, with a weak D call TRBD1 (5 bases). The CDR3 loop spans 14 amino acids. Germline assignment: CDR1 KGHSH and CDR2 LQKENI. Trimming cost V 3 bases and J 4 bases, with 10 bases left between them. CDR3 in amino acids: CASSPIQENQPQHF. The DNA for the CDR3 is TGTGCCAGCTCACCGATACAGGAGAATCAGCCCCAGCATTTT.

This chain joins TRBV10-1 and TRBJ2-3; D unresolved. CDR3 length: 16 amino acids. Germline V gene lookup returns CDR1 WNHNN and CDR2 SYGVQD (reference sequence). V lost 0 bases and J lost 0, with 10 bases in between. The CDR3 reads CASSESLTDSTDTQYF. CDR3 coding DNA: TGCGCCAGCAGTGAGTCTCTAACGGATAGCACAGATACGCAGTATTTT.

The rearrangement links TRBV28 to TRBJ1-4, with D hard to call. Trimming shortened V by 2 bases and J by 7 bases, and 2 bases separated the two germline ends. The V gene's germline CDR1 is MDHEN and CDR2 SYDVKM. This CDR3 is built from 11 residues. CDR3 in DNA: TGTGCCAGCAGTTTAGCTGAAAAACTGTTTTTT. This gives the protein CASSLAEKLFF. Using reference TRBV28 and TRBJ1-4 for the parts outside the CDR3, the full variable domain is DVKVTQSSRYLVKRTGEKVFLECVQDMDHENMFWYRQDPGLGLRLIYFSYDVKMKEKGDIPEGYSVSREKKERFSLILESASTNQTSMYLCASSLAEKLFFGSGTQLSVL.

The V and J genes are TRBV7-8 and TRBJ2-7; D possibly corresponds to TRBD1 (5 bases). V shed 5 bases and J shed 1 base, with 9 bases lying between them. Per germline, CDR1 SGHVS and CDR2 FQNEAQ. The CDR3 extends over 13 amino acids. The CDR3 is CASSKTESYEQYF. The CDR3 DNA reads as TGTGCCAGCAGCAAGACAGAGTCCTACGAGCAGTACTTC.

The rearrangement links TRBV6-5 to TRBJ1-1; D remains unclear. The ends were cut back, 1 base at V and 3 bases at J, with 9 bases in the middle. CDR1 is MNHEY and CDR2 is SVGAGI in the germline V gene. This CDR3 is built from 14 residues. CDR3 residues: CASSYFDGDTEAFF. The DNA of the CDR3 is TGTGCCAGCAGTTACTTCGACGGGGACACTGAAGCTTTCTTT.

The chain links TRBV5-4 to TRBJ1-4; 8 positions match TRBD1. This CDR3 has 14 residues. V was pared by 4 bases and J by 8 bases, with 7 bases of the junction left unmatched. CDR1 SGHNT and CDR2 YYREEE come from the germline V gene (reference sequence). In DNA form, the CDR3 reads TGTGCCAGCAGCCAGGACAGGGAGCGGGAAAAACTGTTTTTT. It is translated as CASSQDREREKLFF.

The chain combines TRBV6-5 with TRBJ1-5; D unclear. The CDR3 runs 13 residues. The V end was cut by 5 bases, the J end by 4 bases, with 9 bases between. Germline-derived CDR1 and CDR2 are MNHEY and SVGAGI. DNA of the CDR3: TGTGCCAGCAGTAGGTCTGGAAATCAGCCCCAGCATTTT. Encoded protein: CASSRSGNQPQHF.

The sample holds one count of this clone. The rearrangement uses TRBV10-3 and TRBJ2-7; D is unresolved. The germline CDR1 and CDR2 sequences are ENHRY and SYGVKD. The germline V and J ends were trimmed by 9 bases and 6 bases, with 18 bases remaining between them. This CDR3 has 13 residues. The CDR3 region has the DNA TGTGCCATTCTAAGTATTCTAAGTGTCGAGCAGTACTTC. Translation gives CAILSILSVEQYF.

CDR3 coding DNA: TGTGCCAGCTCACCACTTACTGGGGGGGTTTCGAACACTGAAGCTTTCTTT. It specifies CASSPLTGGVSNTEAFF. The chain uses TRBV18 and TRBJ1-1; D might be TRBD1 (5 bases). CDR3 length: 17 residues. V gave up 1 base and J gave up 1 base, with 16 bases separating them. Germline V lookup: CDR1 KGHSH, CDR2 LQKENI.

The chain couples TRBV19 to TRBJ1-4; 10 bases agree with TRBD1. Germline V CDR1 and CDR2: LNHDA, SQIVND (reference sequence). J lost 3 bases, V lost 3 bases, and 10 bases had no gene match. CDR3 size: 18 residues. For the CDR3, the DNA is TGTGCCAGTAGTATCGGGGGACAGGGGAGGCTTGCTAATGAAAAACTGTTTTTT. Its translation: CASSIGGQGRLANEKLFF.

This chain connects TRBV7-9 to TRBJ1-2; 10 bases fit TRBD1. The ends lost 5 bases at V and 1 base at J; junction bases unmatched: 4. This CDR3 is 15 amino acids long. Germline-derived CDR1 and CDR2 are SEHNR and FQNEAQ (reference sequence). CDR3 in DNA: TGTGCCAGCAGCAGGACAGGGGGAAATAACTATGGCTACACCTTC. Translating gives CASSRTGGNNYGYTF.

The chain links TRBV5-1 to TRBJ1-2; unclear D gene. V shed 4 bases and J shed 2 bases, with 15 bases lying between them. This CDR3 spans 15 amino acids. Germline CDR1 reads SGHRS; CDR2 reads YFSETQ. DNA for the CDR3: TGCGCCAGCAGCATAGGATCGTCGGGGAACTATGGCTACACCTTC. Translating it yields CASSIGSSGNYGYTF.

The V and J genes are TRBV28 and TRBJ1-4; no definite D call. V lost 5 bases and J 7 bases, leaving 14 bases between the germline ends. Germline V gene data show CDR1 as MDHEN and CDR2 as SYDVKM. The CDR3 has 14 amino acids. The CDR3 DNA reads TGTGCCAGCAGTCTCGGAGGGTACCGTGAAAAACTGTTTTTT. Protein sequence: CASSLGGYREKLFF.